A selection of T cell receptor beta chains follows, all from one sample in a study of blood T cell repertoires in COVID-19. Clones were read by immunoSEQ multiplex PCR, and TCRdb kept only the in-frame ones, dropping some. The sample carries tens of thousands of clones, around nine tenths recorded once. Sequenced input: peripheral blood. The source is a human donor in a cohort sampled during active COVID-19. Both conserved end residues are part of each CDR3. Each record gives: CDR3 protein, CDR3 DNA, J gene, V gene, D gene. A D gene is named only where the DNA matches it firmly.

CDR3aa: CASSLIAEGETQYF
CDR3nt: TGTGCCAGCAGCTTAATAGCAGAAGGAGAGACCCAGTACTTC
j_gene: TRBJ2-5
v_gene: TRBV7-9
d_gene: .

CDR3aa: CASSLASGSNEQFF
CDR3nt: TGTGCCAGCAGCTTAGCTAGCGGCAGCAATGAGCAGTTCTTC
j_gene: TRBJ2-1
v_gene: TRBV7-2
d_gene: .

CDR3aa: CASIQKAGELRNEQFF
CDR3nt: TGTGCCAGCATTCAGAAGGCGGGGGAATTACGGAATGAGCAGTTCTTC
j_gene: TRBJ2-1
v_gene: TRBV6-6
d_gene: TRBD2

CDR3aa: CASSYGRDYTGELFF
CDR3nt: TGTGCCAGCAGTTACGGTAGAGACTACACCGGGGAGCTGTTTTTT
j_gene: TRBJ2-2
v_gene: TRBV6-2/TRBV6-3
d_gene: .

CDR3aa: CASKPTVSNTQYF
CDR3nt: TGTGCCAGCAAACCGACAGTTTCTAACACGCAGTATTTT
j_gene: TRBJ2-3
v_gene: TRBV2
d_gene: .

CDR3aa: CASSLGAGIETQYF
CDR3nt: TGTGCCAGCAGTTTGGGAGCAGGAATAGAGACCCAGTACTTC
j_gene: TRBJ2-5
v_gene: TRBV27
d_gene: .

CDR3aa: CASSPMYLNTEAFF
CDR3nt: TGTGCCAGCTCACCAATGTATTTGAACACTGAAGCTTTCTTT
j_gene: TRBJ1-1
v_gene: TRBV18
d_gene: .

CDR3aa: CAGKAGGAKETQYF
CDR3nt: TGTGCCGGGAAAGCGGGGGGGGCTAAAGAGACCCAGTACTTC
j_gene: TRBJ2-5
v_gene: TRBV30
d_gene: TRBD2

CDR3aa: CSVTSTGSAGYTF
CDR3nt: TGCAGCGTTACCTCGACAGGGAGTGCTGGCTACACCTTC
j_gene: TRBJ1-2
v_gene: TRBV29-1
d_gene: TRBD1

CDR3aa: CASSPSSQNNQPQHF
CDR3nt: TGTGCCAGCTCACCCAGTTCCCAGAACAATCAGCCCCAGCATTTT
j_gene: TRBJ1-5
v_gene: TRBV18
d_gene: .

CDR3aa: CASRDRGDTGELFF
CDR3nt: TGTGCCAGCAGGGACAGGGGTGATACCGGGGAGCTGTTTTTT
j_gene: TRBJ2-2
v_gene: TRBV9
d_gene: TRBD1

CDR3aa: CASSEQGANRYEQYF
CDR3nt: TGTGCCAGCAGCGAACAGGGGGCCAATCGATACGAGCAGTACTTC
j_gene: TRBJ2-7
v_gene: TRBV6-1
d_gene: TRBD1

CDR3aa: CASSPRASGGASGELFF
CDR3nt: TGTGCCAGCAGCCCCCGAGCTAGCGGGGGGGCCAGCGGGGAGCTGTTTTTT
j_gene: TRBJ2-2
v_gene: TRBV7-2
d_gene: TRBD2

CDR3aa: CALAGGLETQYF
CDR3nt: TGTGCCTTAGCGGGGGGGCTAGAGACCCAGTACTTC
j_gene: TRBJ2-5
v_gene: TRBV30
d_gene: TRBD2

CDR3aa: CATSDSLATSYNEQFF
CDR3nt: TGTGCCACCAGTGATTCACTAGCGACCTCCTACAATGAGCAGTTCTTC
j_gene: TRBJ2-1
v_gene: TRBV24-1
d_gene: TRBD2

CDR3aa: CSGQALEETQYF
CDR3nt: TGCAGCGGACAGGCCTTGGAAGAGACCCAGTACTTC
j_gene: TRBJ2-5
v_gene: TRBV29-1
d_gene: .

CDR3aa: CASSPSGPRSTDTQYF
CDR3nt: TGTGCCAGCAGTCCCTCAGGTCCGCGTTCCACAGATACGCAGTATTTT
j_gene: TRBJ2-3
v_gene: TRBV28
d_gene: .

CDR3aa: CSVNTGEAGYTF
CDR3nt: TGCAGCGTTAACACAGGGGAGGCGGGCTACACCTTC
j_gene: TRBJ1-2
v_gene: TRBV29-1
d_gene: TRBD1

CDR3aa: CASRPGQGSWQPQHF
CDR3nt: TGTGCCAGTAGACCGGGACAGGGATCCTGGCAGCCCCAGCATTTT
j_gene: TRBJ1-5
v_gene: TRBV19
d_gene: TRBD1